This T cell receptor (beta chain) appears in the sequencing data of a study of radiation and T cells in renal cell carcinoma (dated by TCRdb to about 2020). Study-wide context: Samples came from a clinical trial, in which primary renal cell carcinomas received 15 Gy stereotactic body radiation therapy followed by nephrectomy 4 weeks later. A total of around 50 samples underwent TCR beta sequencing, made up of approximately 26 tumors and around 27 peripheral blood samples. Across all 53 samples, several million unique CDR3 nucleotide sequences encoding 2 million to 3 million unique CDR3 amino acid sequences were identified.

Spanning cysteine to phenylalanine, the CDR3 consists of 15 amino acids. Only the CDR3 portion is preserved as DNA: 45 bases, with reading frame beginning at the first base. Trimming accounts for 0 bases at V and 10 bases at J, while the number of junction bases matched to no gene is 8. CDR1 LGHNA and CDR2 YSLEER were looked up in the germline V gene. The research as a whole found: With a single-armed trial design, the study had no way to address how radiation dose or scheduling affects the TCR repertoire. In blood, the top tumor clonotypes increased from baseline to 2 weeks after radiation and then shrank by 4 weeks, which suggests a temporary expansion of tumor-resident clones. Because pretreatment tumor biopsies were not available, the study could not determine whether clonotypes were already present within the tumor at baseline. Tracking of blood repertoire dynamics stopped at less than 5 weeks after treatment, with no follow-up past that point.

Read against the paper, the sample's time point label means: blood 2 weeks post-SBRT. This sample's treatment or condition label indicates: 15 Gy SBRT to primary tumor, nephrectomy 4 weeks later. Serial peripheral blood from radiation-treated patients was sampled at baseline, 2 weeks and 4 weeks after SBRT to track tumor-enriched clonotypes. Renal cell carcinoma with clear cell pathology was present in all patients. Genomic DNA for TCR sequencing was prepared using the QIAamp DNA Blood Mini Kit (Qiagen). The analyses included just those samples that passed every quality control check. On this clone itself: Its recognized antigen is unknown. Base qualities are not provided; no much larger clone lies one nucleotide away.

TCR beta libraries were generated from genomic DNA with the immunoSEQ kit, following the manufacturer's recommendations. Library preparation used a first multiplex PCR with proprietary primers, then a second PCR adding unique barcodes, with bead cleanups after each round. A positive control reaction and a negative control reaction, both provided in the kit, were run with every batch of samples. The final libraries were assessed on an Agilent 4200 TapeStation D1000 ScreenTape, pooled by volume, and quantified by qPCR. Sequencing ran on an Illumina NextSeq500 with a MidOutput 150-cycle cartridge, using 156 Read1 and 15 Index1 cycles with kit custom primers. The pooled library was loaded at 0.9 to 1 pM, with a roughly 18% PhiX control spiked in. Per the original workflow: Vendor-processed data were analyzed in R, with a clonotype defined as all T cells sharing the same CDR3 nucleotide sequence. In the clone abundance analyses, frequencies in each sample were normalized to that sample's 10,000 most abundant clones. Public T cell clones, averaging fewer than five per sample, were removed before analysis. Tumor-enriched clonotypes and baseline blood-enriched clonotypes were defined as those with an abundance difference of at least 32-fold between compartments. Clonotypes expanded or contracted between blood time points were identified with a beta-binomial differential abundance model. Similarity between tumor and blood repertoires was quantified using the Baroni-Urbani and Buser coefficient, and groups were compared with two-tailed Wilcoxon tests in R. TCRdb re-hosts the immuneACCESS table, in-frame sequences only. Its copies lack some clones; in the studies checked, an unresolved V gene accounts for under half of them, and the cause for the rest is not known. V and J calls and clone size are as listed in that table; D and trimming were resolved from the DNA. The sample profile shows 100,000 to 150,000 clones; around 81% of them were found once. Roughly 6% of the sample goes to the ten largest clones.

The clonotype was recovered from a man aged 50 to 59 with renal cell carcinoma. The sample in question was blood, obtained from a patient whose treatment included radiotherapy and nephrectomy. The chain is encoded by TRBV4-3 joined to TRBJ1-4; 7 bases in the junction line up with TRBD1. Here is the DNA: TGCGCCAGCAGCCAAGAAGGCGCAGGGGGAGGAAAACTGTTTTTT. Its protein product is CASSQEGAGGGKLFF.